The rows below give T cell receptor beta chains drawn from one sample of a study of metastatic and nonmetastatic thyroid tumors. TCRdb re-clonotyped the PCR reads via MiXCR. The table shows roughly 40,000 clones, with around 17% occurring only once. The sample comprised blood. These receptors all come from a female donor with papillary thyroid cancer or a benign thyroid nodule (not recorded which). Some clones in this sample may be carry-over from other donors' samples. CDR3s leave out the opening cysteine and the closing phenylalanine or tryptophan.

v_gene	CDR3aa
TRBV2	ASSATLANYGYT
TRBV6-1	ASREGHYQETQY
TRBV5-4	ASSLKGLGTDTQY
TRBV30	AWRRGGRKTQY
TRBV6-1	ASSTLVPDTQY
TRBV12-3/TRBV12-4	ASSGSGNTIY
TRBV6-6	ASSLLAGSYNEQL
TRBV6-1	ASSVVAGGSGDTQY
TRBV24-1	ATSDEGAGFNGYT
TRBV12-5	ASGFLRSDRGSPLH
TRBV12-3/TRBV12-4	ASRPGLAGRQETQY
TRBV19	ASSNINSGSFYEQY
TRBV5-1	ASSTTGGTEAF
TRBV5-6	ASSTKAGDANQPQH
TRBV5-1	SSKQNTEAF
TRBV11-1	ASSSRLYRGSTEAF
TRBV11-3	ASSLGGSTDTQY
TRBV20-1	SAGRLAGKYEQY
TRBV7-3	ASSHSSGEADYGYT
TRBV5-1	ASSTSGQSNYGYT
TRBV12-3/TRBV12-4	ASSLGPLRYEQF
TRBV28	ASSPPGRDYGYT
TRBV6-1	ASSDAYEQY
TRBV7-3	ASSLKGRPDSGNTIY
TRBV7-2	ASSYDRGYEQY
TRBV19	ASSIPDGTGELF
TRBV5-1	ASSLAGTANTGELF
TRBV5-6	ASSVQGGGGIQY
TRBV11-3	ASSLARDPQY
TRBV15	ATTSSGGAADTQY
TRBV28	ASSLIGQTYEQY
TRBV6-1	ASRQGVDGAEAF
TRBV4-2	ASADRSSYEQY
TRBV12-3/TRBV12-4	ASSTGPIIETQY
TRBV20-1	SARPGTSKLF
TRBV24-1	ATSAGTRLAGTGELF
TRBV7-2	ASSRYGTEAF
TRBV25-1	ASRLGTNSPLH
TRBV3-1	ASSQKIWETQY
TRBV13	ASKGTSGSLGTDTQY
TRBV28	ASSLSGGQSNQHKH
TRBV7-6	ASSLSPYEQY
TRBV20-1	SAKPGQLSYMNTEAF
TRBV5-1	ASSSGANTEAF
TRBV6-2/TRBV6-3	ASSGGLSRF
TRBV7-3	TSSPVLVADTQY
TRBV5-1	ASSLAWTGLTDTQY
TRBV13	ASSLVGQGDYGYT
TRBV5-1	ASSLAGDTY
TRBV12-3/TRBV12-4	ASTPGARGEVGYT
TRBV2	ASTEGAQPQH
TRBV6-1	ASRPGGIGELF
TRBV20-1	SASADFASTDTQY
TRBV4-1	ASSQVTGGNEKLF
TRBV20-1	SAPATLLAKNIQY
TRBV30	ARGQGNLVGELF
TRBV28	ASITQRDGRITNYGYT
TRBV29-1	SVQGSNQPQH
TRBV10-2	ASRTGRSYEQY
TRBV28	ASSLTYGKNTEAF